Following are 21 T cell receptor beta chains from one sample sequenced in a study of blood T cells in healthy people across ages (dated by TCRdb to about 2015). The method was 5' RACE. Sequenced on an Illumina HiSeq 2500. A second 7 to 11 cycle PCR used a sample-barcoded 5' primer and a J-beta primer mix. TCRdb took the public reads, trimmed them with fastp at Q25, ran MiXCR for clone calling and kept in-frame beta chains. Rows with one shared CDR3 protein collapse into an entry with the most common genes and DNA. Recorded for this sample are roughly 800,000 distinct CDR3 sequences; roughly 35% of them occurred a single time. The top ten clones comprise 13% of the sample. The specimen sequenced was blood. These receptors all come from a man aged 18 to 29 in good health.

Comments on this clonotype: A read error may explain this, as a much larger clone is one base away. CDR3 region: CSVDRGGTYNEQFF. CDR3 sequence (DNA): TGCAGCGTTGATAGGGGGGGAACATACAATGAGCAGTTCTTC. The chain recombines TRBV29-1 with TRBJ2-1; TRBD2 is a possible D gene (7 bases). Trimming shortened V by 3 bases and J by 4 bases, and 13 bases separated the two germline ends. Germline CDR1 and CDR2: SQVTM and ANQGSEA. There are 14 residues in the CDR3.

The CDR3: CASSIGREAAFF. The CDR3, as DNA: TGTGCCAGTAGTATCGGCAGGGAGGCTGCTTTCTTT. The V call is TRBV19, the J call TRBJ1-1, with a weak D call TRBD1 (5 bases). Germline CDR1 is LNHDA and CDR2 is SQIVND (reference sequence). The CDR3 runs to 12 residues. V gave up 3 bases and J gave up 11 bases, with 13 bases separating them. The full variable domain, its missing parts supplied by reference TRBV19 and TRBJ1-1, is DGGITQSPKYLFRKEGQNVTLSCEQNLNHDAMYWYRQDPGQGLRLIYYSQIVNDFQKGDIAEGYSVSREKKESFPLTVTSAQKNPTAFYLCASSIGREAAFFGQGTRLTVV.

This chain links TRBV2 with TRBJ2-3; 8 bases fit TRBD2. V shed 6 bases, J shed 2 bases, and the junction held 13 bases outside the gene matches. CDR1 is SNHLY and CDR2 is FYNNEI in the germline V gene. This CDR3 has 17 amino acids. CDR3 in amino acids: CASSSFVRGGTTDTQYF. CDR3 bases: TGTGCCAGCAGCTCTTTTGTCCGGGGGGGAACCACAGATACGCAGTATTTT.

About this clonotype: The junction departs from germline at one end; a sequencing error may be responsible. The chain uses TRBV7-8 and TRBJ1-2; no reliable D call. CDR3 length: 13 residues. CDR1 is SGHVS and CDR2 is FQNEAQ in the germline V gene. Written as DNA, the CDR3 is TGTGTCAGCAGCTCCGGGAGGGACTATGGCTACACCTTC. Translated: CVSSSGRDYGYTF.

This clonotype has ten or more counts. In DNA, the CDR3 is TGCGCCAGCAGCCAAGAACGGACAGGGGGCTTGGGTGAGCAGTTCTTC. Translating gives CASSQERTGGLGEQFF. The V gene is TRBV4-3, the J gene TRBJ2-1, with TRBD1 matching over 11 bases. The CDR3 runs to 16 residues. V dropped 0 bases and J dropped 9; count of bases not matched to a gene: 7. The germline CDR1 and CDR2 sequences are LGHNA and YSLEER.

The chain carries TRBV9 and TRBJ1-2, with D maybe TRBD1 (6 bases). Germline lookup yields CDR1 SGDLS and CDR2 YYNGEE. The CDR3 is 15 residues long. V lost 4 bases, J lost 4 bases, and 17 bases lay in between. This CDR3 is CASSPSTGSFYGYTF. The DNA of the CDR3 is TGTGCCAGCAGCCCCTCGACAGGCTCCTTCTATGGCTACACCTTC.

The CDR3 loop is CSVEVQGGHTEAFF. For the CDR3, the DNA is TGCAGCGTGGAGGTACAGGGAGGCCATACTGAAGCTTTCTTT. The gene calls are TRBV29-1 and TRBJ1-1, with D perhaps matching TRBD1 (6 bases). V gave up 6 bases and J gave up 5 bases, with 19 bases separating them. This CDR3 region has 14 residues. Germline lookup yields CDR1 SQVTM and CDR2 ANQGSEA.

The genes are TRBV10-3 and TRBJ2-6; 7 bases match TRBD2. The V segment lost 3 bases and the J segment 4 bases; nucleotides outside the gene matches: 6. Germline V lookup: CDR1 ENHRY, CDR2 SYGVKD. The CDR3 length is 16 residues. Here the CDR3 reads CAISERGGYGANVLTF. CDR3 DNA: TGTGCCATCAGTGAACGGGGAGGGTACGGGGCCAACGTCCTGACTTTC.

Concerning this clonotype itself: The junction departs from the called germline gene at one end, perhaps through a read error. This chain uses TRBV13 with TRBJ1-2; weak D call: TRBD1 (5 bases). The germline gives CDR1 PRHDT, CDR2 FYEKMQ (reference sequence). This CDR3 spans 15 amino acids. CDR3 nucleotides: TGTGCCGGCAGGGTGGGGGTGGCCCTCTCAGATGGCTACACCTTC. It is translated as CAGRVGVALSDGYTF.

This clonotype was seen a handful of times. V and J are TRBV6-5 and TRBJ2-2, with D uncertain. V lost 6 bases and J 2 bases, leaving 10 bases between the germline ends. Germline CDR1 is MNHEY and CDR2 is SVGAGI. The CDR3 has 14 amino acids. Written as DNA, the CDR3 is TGTGCCAGCAGGCCGCCAGGAAACACCGGGGAGCTGTTTTTT. It is translated as CASRPPGNTGELFF.

The chain carries TRBV5-5 and TRBJ1-2; D ambiguous. Germline V gene sequence: CDR1 SGHKS, CDR2 YYEKEE (reference sequence). This CDR3 is 14 amino acids long. Trimming shortened V by 4 bases and J by 6 bases, and 16 bases separated the two germline ends. CDR3 in amino acids: CASSVISDDHGYTF. The CDR3 nucleotides read TGTGCCAGCAGCGTGATATCAGATGACCATGGCTACACCTTC.

A note on this clonotype: Possible read error: a much larger clone is one base away. The gene calls are TRBV10-3 and TRBJ2-1, with D perhaps TRBD1 (6 bases). This CDR3 is built from 13 residues. Germline loops: CDR1 ENHRY, CDR2 SYGVKD. The CDR3 reads CAISVTGYNEHFF. The DNA for the CDR3 is TGTGCCATCAGTGTTACAGGGTACAATGAGCATTTCTTC.

This clonotype occurred once. Without the conserved terminal phenylalanine or tryptophan, this CDR3 likely stems from a read error. The DNA is left out, because the CDR3 cannot be placed on it with certainty; the CDR3 is given as TCRdb lists it. The V gene is TRBV12-3 or TRBV12-4, the J gene TRBJ2-3; TRBD2 reflects the table's D call only, with no check against the DNA. The CDR3 sequence runs 15 residues, both termini included. The CDR3 protein is CASSSSGGATDTEYS.

The CDR3 spells CASVTQTAPSGTGELFF. The CDR3, as DNA: TGTGCCAGCGTAACACAAACGGCACCCTCGGGCACCGGGGAGCTGTTTTTT. V gene TRBV12-3 or TRBV12-4 combines with J gene TRBJ2-2; D gene ambiguous. Trimming shortened V by 8 bases and J by 4 bases, and 23 bases separated the two germline ends. The CDR3 is 17 amino acids.

This clonotype was detected only once. The chain has TRBV7-2 and TRBJ2-7, with TRBD1 matching 7 bases. Germline V lookup: CDR1 SGHTA, CDR2 FQGNSA. Unmatched junction bases numbered 11, after V lost 7 bases and J lost 2 bases. The CDR3 has 15 amino acids. The CDR3 sequence is CASTQTGTAAYEQYF. In DNA, the CDR3 is TGTGCCAGCACCCAGACAGGGACAGCAGCCTACGAGCAGTACTTC.

The genes are TRBV6-5 and TRBJ2-2, with a possible D match to TRBD1 (6 bases). The CDR3 has 14 amino acids. The V gene lost 6 bases and the J gene lost 3 bases, with 11 bases spanning the gap. Germline assignment: CDR1 MNHEY and CDR2 SVGAGI. As DNA, the CDR3 is TGTGCCAGCAGGATGGACAGAGACACCGGGGAGCTGTTTTTT. It specifies CASRMDRDTGELFF.

This clonotype was seen only a few times. V gene TRBV12-3 or TRBV12-4 combines with J gene TRBJ1-4; D is perhaps TRBD1 (5 bases). V was shortened by 6 bases and J by 8 bases, with 13 bases between the two germline ends. The CDR3 length is 13 residues. The CDR3 protein is CASRPGRREKLFF. CDR3 sequence (DNA): TGTGCCAGCAGGCCGGGACGGAGAGAAAAACTGTTTTTT.

This clonotype has more than one count but fewer than ten. This chain links TRBV2 with TRBJ2-3; 11 bases line up with TRBD2. Germline V CDR1 and CDR2: SNHLY, FYNNEI. V lost 3 bases, J lost 2 bases, and 4 bases stayed unmatched. The CDR3 sequence is 16 residues long. The chain's CDR3 is CASSDPSGGSTDTQYF. CDR3 sequence (DNA): TGTGCCAGCAGTGACCCTAGCGGGGGGTCCACAGATACGCAGTATTTT.

This clonotype occurred a few times. The chain has TRBV3-1 and TRBJ1-4, with 11 bases fitting TRBD1. Looked up from germline, CDR1 is LGHDT and CDR2 is YNNKEL (reference sequence). The V gene end was trimmed by 0 bases and the J gene end by 7 bases; junction bases not matched to a gene: 4. The length of the CDR3 is 16 residues. The CDR3 spells CASSQDWTGGSEKLFF. Here the CDR3 DNA reads TGTGCCAGCAGCCAAGATTGGACAGGGGGCTCTGAAAAACTGTTTTTT.

The gene calls are TRBV25-1 and TRBJ2-7, with 7 positions matching TRBD2. Trimming at V came to 4 bases and at J to 2 bases, leaving 5 bases not matched to a gene. The CDR3 spans 14 residues. Germline V CDR1 and CDR2: MGHDK, SYGVNS. CDR3 residues: CASSVVGGTYEQYF. In DNA, the CDR3 is TGTGCCAGCAGTGTGGTGGGGGGGACCTACGAGCAGTACTTC.

This clonotype was picked up a small number of times. V is TRBV7-2 and J is TRBJ1-4; 7 bases match TRBD1. CDR1 is SGHTA and CDR2 is FQGNSA in the germline V gene. With 4 bases clipped from V and 15 bases from J, the junction kept 8 bases outside the gene matches. CDR3 size: 12 residues. CDR3 region: CASSWQGEEVFF. In DNA, the CDR3 is TGTGCCAGCAGCTGGCAGGGGGAGGAAGTGTTTTTT.